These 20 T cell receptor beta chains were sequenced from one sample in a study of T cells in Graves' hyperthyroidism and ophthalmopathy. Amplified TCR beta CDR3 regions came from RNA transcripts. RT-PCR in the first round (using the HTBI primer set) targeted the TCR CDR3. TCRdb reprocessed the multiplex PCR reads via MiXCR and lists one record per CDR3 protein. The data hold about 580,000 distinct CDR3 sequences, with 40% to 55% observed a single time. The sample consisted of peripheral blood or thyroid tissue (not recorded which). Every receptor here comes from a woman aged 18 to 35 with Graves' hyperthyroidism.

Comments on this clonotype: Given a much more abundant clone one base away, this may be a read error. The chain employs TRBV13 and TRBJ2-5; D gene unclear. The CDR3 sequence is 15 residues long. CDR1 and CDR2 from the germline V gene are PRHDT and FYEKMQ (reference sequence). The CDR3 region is CASSIGPVGQGTQYF. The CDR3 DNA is TGTGCCAGCAGCATCGGGCCAGTGGGTCAAGGGACCCAGTACTTC.

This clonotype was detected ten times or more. The CDR3 loop is CSVVSSGANVLTF. DNA for the CDR3: TGCAGCGTTGTCAGCTCTGGGGCCAACGTCCTGACTTTC. This chain uses TRBV29-1 with TRBJ2-6, with unresolved D. Germline CDR1 is SQVTM and CDR2 is ANQGSEA. Deletions cut 4 bases from V and 0 bases from J, with 4 bases between. The CDR3 sequence is 13 residues long.

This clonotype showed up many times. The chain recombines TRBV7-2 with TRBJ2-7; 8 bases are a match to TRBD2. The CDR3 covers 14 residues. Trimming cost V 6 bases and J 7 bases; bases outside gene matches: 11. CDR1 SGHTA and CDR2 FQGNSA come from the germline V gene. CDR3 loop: CASRYREGRGEQYF. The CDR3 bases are TGTGCCAGCAGGTATCGGGAGGGCCGTGGAGAGCAGTACTTC. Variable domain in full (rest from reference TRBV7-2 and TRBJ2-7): GAGVSQSPSNKVTEKGKDVELRCDPISGHTALYWYRQSLGQGLEFLIYFQGNSAPDKSGLPSDRFSAERTGGSVSTLTIQRTQQEDSAVYLCASRYREGRGEQYFGPGTRLTVT.

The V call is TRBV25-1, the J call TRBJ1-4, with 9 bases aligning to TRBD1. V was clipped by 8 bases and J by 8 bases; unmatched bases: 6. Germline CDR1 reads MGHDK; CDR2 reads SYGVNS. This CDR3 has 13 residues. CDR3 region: CASVRTGEEKLFF. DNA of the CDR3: TGTGCCAGCGTGAGGACAGGGGAGGAAAAACTGTTTTTT.

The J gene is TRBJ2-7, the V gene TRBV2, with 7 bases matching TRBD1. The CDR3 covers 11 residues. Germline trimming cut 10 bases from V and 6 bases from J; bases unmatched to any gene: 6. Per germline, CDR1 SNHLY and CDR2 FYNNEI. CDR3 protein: CAITGAPEQYF. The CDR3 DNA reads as TGTGCCATTACAGGGGCCCCCGAGCAGTACTTC.

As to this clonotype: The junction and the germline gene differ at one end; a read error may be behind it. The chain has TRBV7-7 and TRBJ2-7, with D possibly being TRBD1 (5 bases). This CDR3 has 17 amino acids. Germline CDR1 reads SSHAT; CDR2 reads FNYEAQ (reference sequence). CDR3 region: CASSPRVGASSYNEQYF. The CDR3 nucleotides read TGTGCTAGCAGCCCCAGGGTTGGGGCAAGCTCCTACAATGAGCAGTACTTC.

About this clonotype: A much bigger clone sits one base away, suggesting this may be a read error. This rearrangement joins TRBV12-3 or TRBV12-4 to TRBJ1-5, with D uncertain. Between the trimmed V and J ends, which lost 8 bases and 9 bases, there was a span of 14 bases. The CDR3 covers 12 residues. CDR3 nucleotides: TGTGCCAGCCCGGCGGCGGGTGGGCCCCAGCATTTT. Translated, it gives CASPAAGGPQHF.

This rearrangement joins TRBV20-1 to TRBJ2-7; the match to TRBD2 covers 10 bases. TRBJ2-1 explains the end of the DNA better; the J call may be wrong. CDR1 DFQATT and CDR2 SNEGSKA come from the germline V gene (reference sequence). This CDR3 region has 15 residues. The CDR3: CSARSQGLAYNEQFF. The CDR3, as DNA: TGCAGTGCAAGATCACAGGGACTAGCGTACAATGAGCAGTTCTTC.

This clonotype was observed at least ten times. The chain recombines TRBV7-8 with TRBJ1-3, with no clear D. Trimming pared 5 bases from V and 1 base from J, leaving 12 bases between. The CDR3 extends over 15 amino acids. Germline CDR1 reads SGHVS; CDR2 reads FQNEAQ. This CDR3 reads CASSPRHLSGNTIYF. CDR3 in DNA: TGTGCCAGCAGCCCTCGACACCTATCTGGAAACACCATATATTTT.

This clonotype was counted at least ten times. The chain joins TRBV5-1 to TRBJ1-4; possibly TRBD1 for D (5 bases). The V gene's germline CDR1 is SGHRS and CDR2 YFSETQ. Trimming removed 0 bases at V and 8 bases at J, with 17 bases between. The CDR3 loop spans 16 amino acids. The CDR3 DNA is TGCGCCAGCAGCTTGGGAATCCGAGGGGACGGCGAAAAACTGTTTTTT. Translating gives CASSLGIRGDGEKLFF.

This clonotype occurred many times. Here the CDR3 DNA reads TGTGCCAGCAGCCCCGATTGGGGAGATGGTGAGACCCAGTACTTC. Its translation is CASSPDWGDGETQYF. J is TRBJ2-5 and V is TRBV2, with a weak D call TRBD2 (5 bases). Trimming left V 6 bases short and J 5 bases short, with 19 bases between. The CDR3 is 15 residues long. The germline V gene encodes CDR1 SNHLY and CDR2 FYNNEI.

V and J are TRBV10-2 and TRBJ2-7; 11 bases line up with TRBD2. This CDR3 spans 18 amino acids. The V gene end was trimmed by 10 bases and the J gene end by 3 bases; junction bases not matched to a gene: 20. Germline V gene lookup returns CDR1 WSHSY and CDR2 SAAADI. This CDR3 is CATLAGGFSSPDRYEQYF. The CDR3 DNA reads TGCGCCACTCTAGCGGGAGGCTTCAGCTCACCAGACCGCTACGAGCAGTACTTC.

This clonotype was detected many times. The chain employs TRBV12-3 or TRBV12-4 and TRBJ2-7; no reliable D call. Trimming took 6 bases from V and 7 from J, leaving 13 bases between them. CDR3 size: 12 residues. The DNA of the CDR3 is TGTGCCAGCAGCCTGACGCTGGTGGAGCAGTACTTC. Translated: CASSLTLVEQYF.

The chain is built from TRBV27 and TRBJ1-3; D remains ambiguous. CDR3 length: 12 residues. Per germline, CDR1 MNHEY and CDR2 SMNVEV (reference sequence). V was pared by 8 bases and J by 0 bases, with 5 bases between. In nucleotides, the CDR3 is TGTGCCAGCGGATACTCTGGAAACACCATATATTTT. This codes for CASGYSGNTIYF.

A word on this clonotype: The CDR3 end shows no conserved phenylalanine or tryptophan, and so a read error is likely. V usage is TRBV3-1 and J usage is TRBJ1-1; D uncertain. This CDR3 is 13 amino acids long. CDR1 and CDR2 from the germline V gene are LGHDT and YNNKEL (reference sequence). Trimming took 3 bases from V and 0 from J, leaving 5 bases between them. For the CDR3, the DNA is TGTGCCAGCAGCCATGACCTGAACACTGAAGCTTTCCTT. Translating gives CASSHDLNTEAFL.

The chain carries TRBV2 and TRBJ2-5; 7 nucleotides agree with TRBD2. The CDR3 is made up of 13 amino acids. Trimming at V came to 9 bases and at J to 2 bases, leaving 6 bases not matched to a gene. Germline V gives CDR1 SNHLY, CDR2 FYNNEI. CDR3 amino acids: CARLALGQETQYF. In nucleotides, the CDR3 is TGTGCCAGACTAGCGCTAGGGCAAGAGACCCAGTACTTC.

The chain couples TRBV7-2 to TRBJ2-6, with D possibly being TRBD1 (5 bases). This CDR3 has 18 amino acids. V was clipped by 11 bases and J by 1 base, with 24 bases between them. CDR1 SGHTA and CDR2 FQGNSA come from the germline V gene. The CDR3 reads CAWSVTGLLESGANVLTF. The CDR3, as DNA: TGTGCCTGGAGTGTAACAGGTCTGCTCGAGTCTGGGGCCAACGTCCTGACTTTC.

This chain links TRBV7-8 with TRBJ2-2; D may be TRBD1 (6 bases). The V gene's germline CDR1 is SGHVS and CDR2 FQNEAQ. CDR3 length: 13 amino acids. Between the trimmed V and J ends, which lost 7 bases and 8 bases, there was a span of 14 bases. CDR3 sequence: CASIPRGTGELFF. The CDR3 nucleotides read TGTGCCAGCATTCCGCGAGGGACAGGGGAGCTGTTTTTT.

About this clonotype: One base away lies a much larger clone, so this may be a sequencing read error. CDR3 in DNA: TGTGCCCGCAGTGAGGTGCTAGGGCTGGGCTATAGCAATCAGCCCCAGCATTTT. Its protein is CARSEVLGLGYSNQPQHF. The chain couples TRBV6-1 to TRBJ1-5; the D is unclear. This CDR3 has 18 residues. Looked up from germline, CDR1 is MNHNS and CDR2 is SASEGT.

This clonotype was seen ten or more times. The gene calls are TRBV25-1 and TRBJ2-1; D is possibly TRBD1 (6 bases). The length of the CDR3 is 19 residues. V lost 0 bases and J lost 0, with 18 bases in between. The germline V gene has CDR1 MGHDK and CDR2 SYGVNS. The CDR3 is CASSEYGARTGSSYNEQFF. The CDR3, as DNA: TGTGCCAGCAGTGAATACGGGGCCCGTACAGGGAGCTCCTACAATGAGCAGTTCTTC. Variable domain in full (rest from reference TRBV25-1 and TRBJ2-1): EADIYQTPRYLVIGTGKKITLECSQTMGHDKMYWYQQDPGMELHLIHYSYGVNSTEKGDLSSESTVSRIRTEHFPLTLESARPSHTSQYLCASSEYGARTGSSYNEQFFGPGTRLTVL.